This TCR beta chain was identified in a study of cytomegalovirus exposure and HLA in healthy donors (dated by TCRdb to the late 2010s). Notes on the research overall: The 650 to 750 repertoires of the first cohort and the 120 validation repertoires were produced on the same platform, according to a later analysis. Besides the first cohort of hundreds of subjects, a separate validation cohort made up of 120 different subjects was used. To predict cytomegalovirus infection status, the study combined high-throughput TCR immunosequencing, statistical association of individual TCRs with disease status, and machine learning. The study aimed to test whether signatures of past pathogen exposure could be identified by cataloging public T cell receptors. Results and caveats for the whole study, not just this receptor: Subsequent analysis determined that TCRs grouped into clusters in the first cohort also showed a tendency toward co-occurrence across the 130 or so validation repertoires, and approximately 93% of cluster scores exceeded 0. Most TCR sequences were seen in very few donors, while some public TCRs were found in many individuals. The study gave a list of around 170 TCR beta chains associated with cytomegalovirus. The classifier was reported to diagnose cytomegalovirus status with high specificity and sensitivity in both the original cohort and the validation cohort. A later analysis had no HLA typing for the validation cohort, so co-occurrence there was scored across all 130 or so repertoires. It was suggested by the authors that the approach could potentially be generalized to other disease states and immunological phenotypes. In vitro tests confirmed that a few of the cytomegalovirus-associated TCR beta chains recognize cytomegalovirus antigens.

Preparation of the library involved the immunoSEQ multiplex PCR assay. In the original analysis: To diagnose cytomegalovirus status from the catalog of TCR beta chain sequences, a statistical classification framework was built. TCRdb limited this immuneACCESS table to in-frame rearrangements with V and J called. A share of clones is missing; checked studies link under half to unresolved V genes, and the rest is unexplained. D and trimming were read from the DNA, whereas the V and J calls and clone size are those reported in that table. The sample table holds about 64,000 clones, of which around 95% were seen once. The biggest ten clones account for 5.5% to 7.5% of the sample. Donors formed part of the validation cohort, which comprised 95 to 150 subjects and was distinct from the first cohort of roughly 600 subjects. Of note for this clone: Its antigen has not been determined. Base quality data are lacking; no much larger clone is found one base away.

The cysteine opens and the phenylalanine closes a CDR3 of 13 amino acids. Of all the DNA, just the CDR3 is kept, 39 bases in frame from base 1. V is cut by 3 bases and J by 0 bases, and the space between the germline ends is 5 bases. The germline V gene (reference sequence) sets CDR1 to MNHEY and CDR2 to SMNVEV. Sequencing was done on a sample of PBMCs. The sequence came from a woman between 18 and 30 years old in good health and CMV-seropositive. The chain links TRBV27 with TRBJ1-1; no confident D gene assignment can be made. Here is the DNA: TGTGCCAGCAGTTTGAGGATGAACACTGAAGCTTTCTTT. Its translation reads: CASSLRMNTEAFF.